These T cell receptor beta chains were read from a single sample in a study of Ad26.COV2.S vaccination and SARS-CoV-2 variants. TCRdb's table, derived via immunoSEQ multiplex PCR, lists solely in-frame clones and lacks some. The sample has roughly 300,000 clones; roughly 89% are singletons. This sample comprised peripheral blood, obtained in a trial of Ad26.COV2.S vaccine versus placebo. Receptor source: a person between 18 and 65 years old who received the Ad26.COV2.S COVID-19 vaccine or a placebo. The conserved cysteine and the conserved F or W are not part of the CDR3 here. Each record gives: clone size, J gene, V gene, CDR3 protein. For some rows the clone size is stated as once, few or many, or as a class when expanded; others skip it.

>-|TRBJ1-3|TRBV18
ASSPAGAGNTIY
>-|TRBJ2-3|TRBV24-1
ATNRGYTDTQY
>once|TRBJ2-7|TRBV30
AWTEDRFYEQY
>-|TRBJ1-2|TRBV7-2
ASSLGRGSDYGYT
>-|TRBJ2-3|TRBV7-9
ASSHPADTQY
>few|TRBJ1-4|TRBV6-5
ASSSQGYEKLF
>once|TRBJ1-3|TRBV11-2
ASSQRGSSSGNTIY
>few|TRBJ2-7|TRBV7-2
ASSLGSRDEQY
>-|TRBJ1-3|TRBV10-3
AISEDRGPGNTIY
>-|TRBJ1-5|TRBV4-1
ASSQDRKDNQPQH
>-|TRBJ2-1|TRBV5-6
ASSPGTGGKDEQF
>-|TRBJ1-6|TRBV2
ASTRVAYNSPLH
>-|TRBJ1-3|TRBV9
ASSITGEMGNTIY
>-|TRBJ2-2|TRBV28
ASSLGGQGRTGELF
>-|TRBJ2-1|TRBV5-1
ASRVPGGYNEQF
>-|TRBJ1-5|TRBV28
ASSLTGRQGQPQH
>-|TRBJ2-2|TRBV7-2
ASSEQVLGTGELF
>-|TRBJ2-7|TRBV5-1
ASSVQGSDPY
>-|TRBJ1-5|TRBV3-1/TRBV3-2
ASSEAREGANQPQH
>-|TRBJ1-5|TRBV10-3
AISEWGNQPQH
>-|TRBJ2-1|TRBV19
ASSMAGGNEQF
>-|TRBJ2-2|TRBV2
ASGGGPGELF
>-|TRBJ2-1|TRBV28
ASSSSGTSGL
>-|TRBJ2-7|TRBV9
ASSASVMSSYEQY
>-|TRBJ1-2|TRBV29-1
SVEGGKNANYGYT
>-|TRBJ2-3|TRBV7-9
ASSRRGQGATRTDTQY
>-|TRBJ2-7|TRBV11-2
ASSLVSWQGGDEQY
>-|TRBJ1-2|TRBV6-2/TRBV6-3
ASSPTNSYYGYT
>-|TRBJ2-2|TRBV5-5
ASSLQGVPTGELF
>-|TRBJ1-2|TRBV7-9
ASSLVAGIEGYT
>-|TRBJ2-7|TRBV19
ASSIGVLRPTSVASSYEQY
>-|TRBJ1-5|TRBV3-1/TRBV3-2
ASSQDPISQPQH
>-|TRBJ1-3|TRBV7-2
ASSLGSSGNTIY
>once|TRBJ2-5|TRBV27
ASSLAGQGAKVTQY
>few|TRBJ2-3|TRBV30
AMDSSGTDTQY
>-|TRBJ1-1|TRBV30
AWSPAGQGRWSTEAF
>-|TRBJ2-3|TRBV7-8
ASSATGGGTDTQY
>-|TRBJ2-1|TRBV6-5
ASSYSTEQF
>-|TRBJ1-3|TRBV28
ASSSMGQGKGNTIY
>-|TRBJ1-2|TRBV5-1
ASSHAGQGAKGYT
>-|TRBJ2-2|TRBV27
ASTSWGEEANTGELF
>-|TRBJ1-1|TRBV5-1
ASSLRGPADAEAF
>-|TRBJ1-1|TRBV19
ASRAGMWNTEAF
>few|TRBJ1-1|TRBV14
ASSRETGVNTEAF
>-|TRBJ2-3|TRBV10-3
AISEMGEGLLTDTQY
>-|TRBJ1-2|TRBV4-2
ASSQGGAGSYGYT
>-|TRBJ2-5|TRBV28
ASSLGGEGALQETQY
>-|TRBJ2-5|TRBV5-6
ASSLERTGVWGTQY
>-|TRBJ2-1|TRBV6-2/TRBV6-3
ASSDTSGGYNEQF
>-|TRBJ1-3|TRBV18
ASSRSQGGSGNTIY